Listed below are T cell receptor beta chains from one sample, sequenced in a study of shared clonotypes between healthy human individuals. Profiling relied on immunoSEQ multiplex PCR, and the TCRdb table lists in-frame clones only, not all of them. The table lists about 2.2 million clones, about 92% of them singletons. Sample: naive CD8+ T cells from PBMCs. The receptors derive from a man younger than 35 in good health. Some clones in this sample may be carry-over from other donors' samples. CDR3s include the opening cysteine and the closing phenylalanine or tryptophan. A D gene is named only where the DNA matches it firmly. Size is omitted from some rows. Given values are once, few, many or a class for expanded clones.

D: .; size: .; J: TRBJ2-1; V: TRBV27; DNA: TGTGCCAGCAGTTGGGGGACCACCCCTAGAGAGCAGTTCTTC; CDR3: CASSWGTTPREQFF
D: .; size: .; J: TRBJ2-1; V: TRBV29-1; DNA: TGCAGCGTTGAGAGGCCTAGCCCCCGCTCCTACAATGAGCAGTTCTTC; CDR3: CSVERPSPRSYNEQFF
D: .; size: few; J: TRBJ1-3; V: TRBV11-2; DNA: TGTGCCAGCAGCTCAAAGACGAGACAGGGAAACACCATATATTTT; CDR3: CASSSKTRQGNTIYF
D: TRBD2; size: .; J: TRBJ2-7; V: TRBV6-6; DNA: TGTGCCAGCAGTACTAGCGGATCCTACGAGCAGTACTTC; CDR3: CASSTSGSYEQYF
D: TRBD1; size: .; J: TRBJ2-1; V: TRBV27; DNA: TGTGCCAGCAGTTTACTAGGACAGGGGGGGATAGGTGAGCAGTTCTTC; CDR3: CASSLLGQGGIGEQFF
D: .; size: .; J: TRBJ1-5; V: TRBV7-8; DNA: TGTGCCAGCAGCTTAGGTAGGGGGGGACATGGAACTAGCAATCAGCCCCAGCATTTT; CDR3: CASSLGRGGHGTSNQPQHF
D: TRBD2; size: .; J: TRBJ2-5; V: TRBV9; DNA: TGTGCCAGCAGCGGCCGAACTAGCGGCAGAAAACAAGAGACCCAGTACTTC; CDR3: CASSGRTSGRKQETQYF
D: TRBD1; size: once; J: TRBJ1-5; V: TRBV28; DNA: TGTGCCAGCAGTTTAGCCCGGTGGCAGGGGGGGGGTCAGCCCCAGCATTTT; CDR3: CASSLARWQGGGQPQHF
D: TRBD2; size: .; J: TRBJ2-5; V: TRBV5-6; DNA: TGTGCCAGCAGCCCGAGCGGGAGGAGGCAAGAGACCCAGTACTTC; CDR3: CASSPSGRRQETQYF
D: .; size: .; J: TRBJ2-7; V: TRBV4-2; DNA: TGTGCCAGCAGCCAAGAACTGAGATACGAGCAGTACTTC; CDR3: CASSQELRYEQYF
D: TRBD2; size: .; J: TRBJ2-5; V: TRBV27; DNA: TGTGCCAGCAGTTTACGTGGGACTAGCGGTCCGGAGACCCAGTACTTC; CDR3: CASSLRGTSGPETQYF
D: TRBD1; size: .; J: TRBJ2-7; V: TRBV7-9; DNA: TGTGCCAGCAGCTCAGTTACTGGGACAGGGGGATACTCTCTCCACGAGCAGTACTTC; CDR3: CASSSVTGTGGYSLHEQYF
D: TRBD2; size: .; J: TRBJ2-1; V: TRBV5-1; DNA: TGCGCCAGCAGCTATAGCGGGAGAGGGATGAATGAGCAGTTCTTC; CDR3: CASSYSGRGMNEQFF
D: .; size: .; J: TRBJ2-1; V: TRBV7-9; DNA: TGTGCCAGCAGCGGGGGTGGGGGCCCCGACAATGAGCAGTTCTTC; CDR3: CASSGGGGPDNEQFF
D: TRBD1; size: once; J: TRBJ2-3; V: TRBV27; DNA: TGTGCCAGCAGCCCCATACTGGGACAGGGGGCTACAGATACGCAGTATTTT; CDR3: CASSPILGQGATDTQYF
D: TRBD2; size: .; J: TRBJ2-7; V: TRBV27; DNA: TGTGCCAGCAGCACAAGCGGGAGGCAGTACTTC; CDR3: CASSTSGRQYF
D: .; size: .; J: TRBJ1-2; V: TRBV27; DNA: TGTGCCAGCAGTTTTTACCCCCTCTATGGCTACACCTTC; CDR3: CASSFYPLYGYTF
D: TRBD1; size: .; J: TRBJ2-1; V: TRBV5-6; DNA: TGTGCCAGCAGCTTGCCCGGGACAGGGCACAATGAGCAGTTCTTC; CDR3: CASSLPGTGHNEQFF
D: .; size: .; J: TRBJ1-4; V: TRBV7-9; DNA: TGTGCCAGCAGCTTATCCCTCCGGGACCCAAATGAAAAACTGTTTTTT; CDR3: CASSLSLRDPNEKLFF
D: TRBD1; size: .; J: TRBJ1-1; V: TRBV2; DNA: TGTGCCATCTCCAATACAGGGGCCGATGGGGTGAACACTGAAGCTTTCTTT; CDR3: CAISNTGADGVNTEAFF
D: .; size: .; J: TRBJ1-2; V: TRBV4-3; DNA: TGCGCCAGCAGCCAAGACCTCACCTCGGGACTCAGCTATGGCTACACCTTC; CDR3: CASSQDLTSGLSYGYTF
D: TRBD1; size: .; J: TRBJ2-7; V: TRBV6-5; DNA: TGTGCCAGCAGTTGGAGGGGGACAGGGGTCTACGAGCAGTACTTC; CDR3: CASSWRGTGVYEQYF
D: TRBD1; size: .; J: TRBJ2-7; V: TRBV5-5; DNA: TGTGCCAGCAGCTCCCGGGACAGATTCTACGAGCAGTACTTC; CDR3: CASSSRDRFYEQYF
D: .; size: few; J: TRBJ1-2; V: TRBV7-9; DNA: TGTGCCAGCAGCTTAGACCAGGTTGGATACTATGGCTACACCTTC; CDR3: CASSLDQVGYYGYTF
D: .; size: .; J: TRBJ2-5; V: TRBV6-6; DNA: TGTGCCAGCAGTTACCCCCCTTTAGGGGAAGAGACCCAGTACTTC; CDR3: CASSYPPLGEETQYF
D: .; size: .; J: TRBJ2-1; V: TRBV13; DNA: TGTGCCAGCAGCCTGCGACTGCGAAAGAATGAGCAGTTCTTC; CDR3: CASSLRLRKNEQFF
D: TRBD1; size: once; J: TRBJ2-2; V: TRBV6-5; DNA: TGTGCCAGCAGTTACGCGACAGGGGACACCGGGGAGCTGTTTTTT; CDR3: CASSYATGDTGELFF
D: .; size: .; J: TRBJ2-1; V: TRBV28; DNA: TGTGCCAGCAGTTTATTTCCCAGCGGCTCCTACAATGAGCAGTTCTTC; CDR3: CASSLFPSGSYNEQFF
D: .; size: .; J: TRBJ2-7; V: TRBV7-9; DNA: TGTGCCAGCAGCCAGGGAGATTTCGTGTACGAGCAGTACTTC; CDR3: CASSQGDFVYEQYF
D: TRBD1; size: .; J: TRBJ2-2; V: TRBV11-2; DNA: TGTGCCAGCAGCGGACGGACAGGGGCGAACACCGGGGAGCTGTTTTTT; CDR3: CASSGRTGANTGELFF
D: .; size: .; J: TRBJ2-1; V: TRBV11-2; DNA: TGTGCCAGCAGCTCGCCTACAAGTCCCGGCAATGAGCAGTTCTTC; CDR3: CASSSPTSPGNEQFF
D: TRBD2; size: .; J: TRBJ2-1; V: TRBV11-2; DNA: TGTGCCAGCAGTCCTCGGGGGGGGAGCTCCTACAATGAGCAGTTCTTC; CDR3: CASSPRGGSSYNEQFF
D: TRBD2; size: .; J: TRBJ2-7; V: TRBV19; DNA: TGTGCCAGTAGTCTGCGGGAGACGACCTACGAGCAGTACTTC; CDR3: CASSLRETTYEQYF
D: .; size: .; J: TRBJ2-5; V: TRBV29-1; DNA: TGCAGCGTTGAAGGTTCACCCCCCCCCAGGGCCGAGGAGACCCAGTACTTC; CDR3: CSVEGSPPPRAEETQYF
D: TRBD2; size: once; J: TRBJ2-3; V: TRBV9; DNA: TGTGCCAGCAGCCCAACCCCGGGACTAGCGGTTACAGATACGCAGTATTTT; CDR3: CASSPTPGLAVTDTQYF
D: TRBD2; size: .; J: TRBJ2-1; V: TRBV4-1; DNA: TGCGCCAGCAGCCTAACTAGCGGGAGAGGCAGTGAGCAGTTCTTC; CDR3: CASSLTSGRGSEQFF
D: .; size: .; J: TRBJ1-1; V: TRBV5-6; DNA: TGTGCCAGCAGCGTTGGCGTGAACACTGAAGCTTTCTTT; CDR3: CASSVGVNTEAFF
D: .; size: .; J: TRBJ2-1; V: TRBV11-1; DNA: TGTGCCAGCAGCTTAGTAGGGAGCTCCTACAATGAGCAGTTCTTC; CDR3: CASSLVGSSYNEQFF
D: .; size: .; J: TRBJ1-1; V: TRBV7-8; DNA: TGTGCCAGCAGTACTAGGGGCGGGTCTGAAGCTTTCTTT; CDR3: CASSTRGGSEAFF
D: .; size: .; J: TRBJ2-1; V: TRBV7-9; DNA: TGTGCCAGCAGCTTAGAAGGTTTCGATGAGCAGTTCTTC; CDR3: CASSLEGFDEQFF
D: TRBD2; size: .; J: TRBJ2-2; V: TRBV14; DNA: TGTGCCAGCAGCGCTAGCGGGACGCACACCGGGGAGCTGTTTTTT; CDR3: CASSASGTHTGELFF
D: .; size: .; J: TRBJ1-1; V: TRBV27; DNA: TGTGCCAGCAGCGCTGGCAATGAAGCTTTCTTT; CDR3: CASSAGNEAFF
D: TRBD2; size: .; J: TRBJ2-1; V: TRBV7-9; DNA: TGTGCCAGCAGCCACTCAAGACTAGCGGAGACCTCCTACAATGAGCAGTTCTTC; CDR3: CASSHSRLAETSYNEQFF
D: TRBD1; size: once; J: TRBJ1-2; V: TRBV27; DNA: TGTGCCAGCGCCCCCTGGGAACAGGGGGCGTATGGCTACACCTTC; CDR3: CASAPWEQGAYGYTF
D: TRBD1; size: .; J: TRBJ1-5; V: TRBV2; DNA: TGTGCCAGCAGATTACAGGGGCAGATGGGCAATCAGCCCCAGCATTTT; CDR3: CASRLQGQMGNQPQHF
D: .; size: .; J: TRBJ1-2; V: TRBV7-8; DNA: TGTGCCAGCAGCCCAGGCCGGACGGCCCGTTTATGCACCTTC; CDR3: CASSPGRTARLCTF
D: .; size: .; J: TRBJ2-1; V: TRBV5-1; DNA: TGCGCCAGCAGCGCGGGCCGACTAGACAATGAGCAGTTCTTC; CDR3: CASSAGRLDNEQFF
D: .; size: .; J: TRBJ2-3; V: TRBV27; DNA: TGTGCCAGCACCTCTGGGTGGAGCACAGATACGCAGTATTTT; CDR3: CASTSGWSTDTQYF
D: .; size: .; J: TRBJ1-5; V: TRBV10-1; DNA: TGCGCCAGCAGCCGCCCATTCAGCAATCAGCCCCAGCATTTT; CDR3: CASSRPFSNQPQHF
D: TRBD1; size: few; J: TRBJ2-4; V: TRBV7-9; DNA: TGTGCCAGCAGCACTGGGACAGGACAACTAGCCAAAAACATTCAGTACTTC; CDR3: CASSTGTGQLAKNIQYF
D: .; size: .; J: TRBJ2-4; V: TRBV11-2; DNA: TGTGCCAGCAGCCCCGCAGGGGTCGGAAACATTCAGTACTTC; CDR3: CASSPAGVGNIQYF
D: TRBD1; size: .; J: TRBJ1-1; V: TRBV2; DNA: TGTGCCAGCAGGGACAGGGGAACGTCCACTGAAGCTTTCTTT; CDR3: CASRDRGTSTEAFF
D: .; size: .; J: TRBJ1-2; V: TRBV27; DNA: TGTGCCAGCAGCAAAACAGTTTCCTATGGCTACACCTTC; CDR3: CASSKTVSYGYTF
D: TRBD1; size: few; J: TRBJ1-1; V: TRBV29-1; DNA: TGCAGCGTTAAGACAGGGGCTCACACTGAAGCTTTCTTT; CDR3: CSVKTGAHTEAFF
D: TRBD1; size: .; J: TRBJ2-2; V: TRBV2; DNA: TGTGCCAGCAGCGCGGGACAGGGGGTTTTGAACACCGGGGAGCTGTTTTTT; CDR3: CASSAGQGVLNTGELFF
D: .; size: .; J: TRBJ1-2; V: TRBV4-2; DNA: TGTGCCAGCAGCCAAACAGTGTCTAATTATGGCTACACCTTC; CDR3: CASSQTVSNYGYTF
D: TRBD2; size: .; J: TRBJ2-7; V: TRBV10-3; DNA: TGTGCCACCCGGTCAGCGGGGGAGGGCTACGAGCAGTACTTC; CDR3: CATRSAGEGYEQYF
D: .; size: .; J: TRBJ2-2; V: TRBV19; DNA: TGTGCCAGTAGCGTCGCAGGGGACTGGGGTTCTCGGCTGTTTTTT; CDR3: CASSVAGDWGSRLFF